Presented here are 26 T cell receptor beta chains from one specimen sequenced in a study of cytomegalovirus exposure and HLA in healthy donors. Researchers ran the PCR with 60 Vbeta and 13 Jbeta primers. Sequenced by immunoSEQ multiplex PCR; TCRdb stores in-frame clones only, minus some. The profile covers more than 200,000 clones, with around 80% appearing a single time and nearly 6% taken by the ten largest. The sample was PBMCs. The receptors derive from a man aged 35 to 55 in good health and CMV-seropositive.

The rearrangement uses TRBV23-1 and TRBJ1-1; perhaps TRBD1 as D (5 bases). TRBV23-1 is annotated as an ORF whose role is uncertain. V was pared by 1 base and J by 10 bases, with 13 bases between. The CDR3 is 13 amino acids. The CDR3 is CASSQLKGRAAFF. CDR3 sequence (DNA): TGCGCCAGCAGTCAATTAAAGGGGCGCGCAGCTTTCTTT.

This chain uses TRBV5-4 with TRBJ2-5; D possibly corresponds to TRBD2 (5 bases). The CDR3 sequence is 13 residues long. Trimming left V 4 bases short and J 2 bases short, with 9 bases between. Germline CDR1 and CDR2: SGHNT and YYREEE (reference sequence). The CDR3 DNA sequence: TGTGCCAGCAGCCTGCGGGCACAAGAGACCCAGTACTTC. Its translation is CASSLRAQETQYF.

The CDR3 DNA sequence: TGTGCCAGCAGCTTAGCAGGGGCGACAGGGGGTTCCTACGAGCAGTACTTC. It specifies CASSLAGATGGSYEQYF. This chain uses TRBV7-9 with TRBJ2-7; TRBD1 matches at 9 bases. The trim removed 0 bases at V and 1 base at J, leaving 7 bases unmatched. This CDR3 is 17 amino acids long. In germline, CDR1 is SEHNR, CDR2 FQNEAQ (reference sequence).

This chain connects TRBV6-6 to TRBJ2-5, with TRBD2 matching 15 bases. The CDR3 spans 16 residues. Losses at the gene ends were 5 bases for V and 4 bases for J; bases not matched to a gene: 5. Per the germline V gene, CDR1 is MNHNY and CDR2 is SVGAGI (reference sequence). CDR3 loop: CASSRTSGRGGETQYF. CDR3 coding DNA: TGTGCCAGCAGTAGGACTAGCGGGAGGGGGGGAGAGACCCAGTACTTC.

CDR3 in DNA: TGTGCCAGCAGCCAAGATTTCGTATTCCGGAGGTCCGACTACGAGCAGTACTTC. Translation gives CASSQDFVFRRSDYEQYF. The genes are TRBV14 and TRBJ2-7, with D possibly matching TRBD2 (5 bases). Trimming took off 0 bases at V and 3 bases at J, with 21 bases between the two ends. Germline V gene sequence: CDR1 SGHDN, CDR2 FVKESK. This CDR3 region has 18 residues.

This sequence joins TRBV12-5 and TRBJ1-5, with 8 bases aligning to TRBD1. The CDR3 contains 15 residues. Germline CDR1 is LGHNT and CDR2 is FRNRAP. Trimming removed 7 bases from V and 3 bases from J; junction bases left unmatched: 8. CDR3 protein: CASAMDREDNQPQHF. The CDR3 DNA reads as TGTGCTAGTGCGATGGACAGGGAAGACAATCAGCCCCAGCATTTT.

The J gene is TRBJ1-2, the V gene TRBV5-1, with 8 bases aligning to TRBD1. V was pared by 4 bases and J by 2 bases, with 4 bases of the junction left unmatched. Germline V gene data show CDR1 as SGHRS and CDR2 as YFSETQ. CDR3 length: 14 amino acids. The CDR3 nucleotides are TGCGCCAGCAGCCTTGACAGGGGAAACTATGGCTACACCTTC. Its protein product is CASSLDRGNYGYTF.

This chain joins TRBV15 and TRBJ2-7, with 9 bases identical to TRBD1. The CDR3 contains 15 residues. Germline V lookup: CDR1 LNHNV, CDR2 YYDKDF (reference sequence). Trimming at V came to 5 bases and at J to 6 bases, leaving 11 bases not matched to a gene. The CDR3 here is CATSDVGTGLGEQYF. In DNA form, the CDR3 reads TGTGCCACCAGCGATGTAGGGACAGGGCTCGGCGAGCAGTACTTC.

This chain connects TRBV6-6 to TRBJ1-2; 12 bases map to TRBD1. Germline V lookup: CDR1 MNHNY, CDR2 SVGAGI (reference sequence). The CDR3 extends over 16 amino acids. V lost 0 bases, J lost 5 bases, and 4 bases stayed unmatched. The CDR3: CASSYSRGQGAYGYTF. CDR3 in DNA: TGTGCCAGCAGTTACTCGAGGGGACAGGGGGCGTATGGCTACACCTTC.

This chain connects TRBV6-5 to TRBJ2-1, with 8 bases lining up with TRBD1. J lost 2 bases, V lost 7 bases, and 7 bases had no gene match. CDR1 is MNHEY, CDR2 SVGAGI, per germline. The CDR3 runs 15 residues. The CDR3 reads CASTRTGSAYNEQFF. The CDR3 coding sequence is TGTGCCAGCACCAGGACAGGGTCGGCCTACAATGAGCAGTTCTTC.

V usage is TRBV19 and J usage is TRBJ2-1, with 7 nucleotides matching TRBD2. The CDR3 is made up of 16 amino acids. V lost 6 bases and J lost 7; bases outside the gene matches: 15. The V gene's germline CDR1 is LNHDA and CDR2 SQIVND (reference sequence). This CDR3 is CASSPQAGKNLNEQFF. CDR3 DNA sequence: TGTGCCAGTAGCCCCCAAGCGGGAAAGAACCTTAATGAGCAGTTCTTC.

V usage is TRBV2 and J usage is TRBJ2-3; possibly TRBD2 for D (5 bases). The germline V and J ends were trimmed by 5 bases and 3 bases, with 15 bases remaining between them. The germline gives CDR1 SNHLY, CDR2 FYNNEI. This CDR3 is 15 amino acids long. CDR3 nucleotides: TGTGCCAGCAGTCGGATTCGGACTGAAACAGATACGCAGTATTTT. Protein sequence: CASSRIRTETDTQYF.

The chain uses TRBV19 and TRBJ1-2; TRBD1 is a possible D gene (5 bases). Germline V gene lookup returns CDR1 LNHDA and CDR2 SQIVND (reference sequence). V dropped 7 bases and J dropped 4 bases, with 10 bases sitting between them. The CDR3 spans 12 residues. The DNA of the CDR3 is TGTGCCAGTACTCAGGGTGGCTATGGCTACACCTTC. It is translated as CASTQGGYGYTF. The entire variable domain, with the rest obtained from reference TRBV19 and TRBJ1-2, is as follows: DGGITQSPKYLFRKEGQNVTLSCEQNLNHDAMYWYRQDPGQGLRLIYYSQIVNDFQKGDIAEGYSVSREKKESFPLTVTSAQKNPTAFYLCASTQGGYGYTFGSGTRLTVV.

CDR3 protein: CASSPTGTSYNEQFF. In nucleotides, the CDR3 is TGTGCCAGCAGCCCCACCGGGACTAGCTACAATGAGCAGTTCTTC. The rearrangement links TRBV13 to TRBJ2-1; 8 positions match TRBD2. After removal of 5 bases from V and 3 bases from J, the junction contained 6 bases not matched to a gene. The V gene's germline CDR1 is PRHDT and CDR2 FYEKMQ (reference sequence). This CDR3 has 15 amino acids. The variable domain in full, with the rest retrieved from reference TRBV13 and TRBJ2-1, is AAGVIQSPRHLIKEKRETATLKCYPIPRHDTVYWYQQGPGQDPQFLISFYEKMQSDKGSIPDRFSAQQFSDYHSELNMSSLELGDSALYFCASSPTGTSYNEQFFGPGTRLTVL.

This chain connects TRBV14 to TRBJ2-5, with TRBD1 matching 9 bases. V shed 8 bases, J shed 4 bases, and the junction held 11 bases outside the gene matches. The CDR3 length is 15 residues. CDR1 and CDR2 (germline): SGHDN, FVKESK. The CDR3 DNA sequence: TGTGCCAGCGGACGGACAGGGGCGGTAGGAGAGACCCAGTACTTC. This sequence encodes CASGRTGAVGETQYF.

The gene calls are TRBV2 and TRBJ1-2; 7 bases are a match to TRBD1. This CDR3 has 12 amino acids. The trim removed 7 bases at V and 7 bases at J, leaving 6 bases unmatched. Germline CDR1 and CDR2: SNHLY and FYNNEI. For the CDR3, the DNA is TGTGCCAGCACCATAGGGACAGCTGGCTACACCTTC. This codes for CASTIGTAGYTF.

The chain links TRBV4-1 to TRBJ1-1, with D maybe TRBD1 (5 bases). The ends were cut back, 0 bases at V and 7 bases at J, with 9 bases in the middle. This CDR3 spans 13 amino acids. CDR1 and CDR2 from the germline V gene are MGHRA and YSYEKL. The CDR3 DNA reads TGCGCCAGCAGCCAAGAAAGGACACTTGAAGCTTTCTTT. This sequence encodes CASSQERTLEAFF.

CDR3 nucleotides: TGTGCCAGCAGTTATGGGACTAGCTTAACAGATACGCAGTATTTT. Translated, it gives CASSYGTSLTDTQYF. This chain joins TRBV6-5 and TRBJ2-3; 9 bases agree with TRBD2. The CDR3 extends over 15 amino acids. V trimming: 3 bases; J trimming: 3 bases; junction bases outside the gene matches: 4. The germline V gene encodes CDR1 MNHEY and CDR2 SVGAGI.

The gene calls are TRBV29-1 and TRBJ2-3, with D maybe TRBD2 (5 bases). The germline V gene has CDR1 SQVTM and CDR2 ANQGSEA. The CDR3 length is 14 residues. V lost 4 bases and J lost 4, with 15 bases in between. CDR3 sequence: CSVVGSGKADTQYF. The DNA for the CDR3 is TGCAGCGTTGTGGGCTCGGGGAAGGCAGATACGCAGTATTTT.

V is TRBV7-2 and J is TRBJ2-7; the match to TRBD2 covers 7 bases. The trim removed 5 bases at V and 4 bases at J, leaving 11 bases unmatched. Germline V gives CDR1 SGHTA, CDR2 FQGNSA. The CDR3 is 15 residues long. CDR3 nucleotide sequence: TGTGCCAGCAGCCACTCCGAAAAGCGGGGTTACGAGCAGTACGTC. This sequence encodes CASSHSEKRGYEQYV.

The J gene is TRBJ2-2, the V gene TRBV6-5, with TRBD2 as a possible D gene (6 bases). V lost 0 bases, J lost 9 bases, and 14 bases lay in between. This CDR3 has 15 residues. Germline loops: CDR1 MNHEY, CDR2 SVGAGI. The CDR3 reads CASSYSWGEVRELFF. The CDR3 nucleotides read TGTGCCAGCAGTTACTCGTGGGGGGAGGTCCGGGAGCTGTTTTTT.

The genes are TRBV7-3 and TRBJ2-3; TRBD2 aligns across 13 bases. The CDR3 is 16 residues long. CDR1 and CDR2 (germline): SGHTA, FQGTGA. Unmatched junction bases numbered 7, after V lost 5 bases and J lost 5 bases. The CDR3 is CASSLGLAGVIDTQYF. DNA of the CDR3: TGTGCCAGCAGCCTTGGACTAGCGGGAGTGATAGATACGCAGTATTTT.

The chain employs TRBV14 and TRBJ2-5, with a weak D call TRBD2 (5 bases). Trimming shortened V by 1 base and J by 0 bases, and 9 bases separated the two germline ends. The length of the CDR3 is 15 residues. The germline CDR1 and CDR2 sequences are SGHDN and FVKESK. The CDR3 bases are TGTGCCAGCAGCCAAGTGTTCGGGAACCAAGAGACCCAGTACTTC. The encoded protein is CASSQVFGNQETQYF.

V is TRBV5-6 and J is TRBJ2-1; TRBD1 matches 9 bases. After removal of 0 bases from V and 8 bases from J, the junction contained 9 bases not matched to a gene. The CDR3 is made up of 16 amino acids. Germline V lookup: CDR1 SGHDT, CDR2 YYEEEE. This CDR3 reads CASSLAPGQGGYEQFF. The CDR3 bases are TGTGCCAGCAGCTTGGCTCCGGGACAGGGTGGGTATGAGCAGTTCTTC.

Comments on this clone: Within the sample, other DNA sequences also encode this same CDR3. This chain joins TRBV7-9 and TRBJ1-5; 10 bases are a match to TRBD1. The CDR3 has 14 amino acids. CDR1 SEHNR and CDR2 FQNEAQ come from the germline V gene (reference sequence). Trimming cost V 4 bases and J 4 bases; bases outside gene matches: 1. The CDR3 is CASSSGQGNQPQHF. The DNA for the CDR3 is TGTGCCAGCAGCTCGGGACAGGGGAATCAGCCCCAGCATTTT.

The rearrangement links TRBV30 to TRBJ2-3; 8 nucleotides agree with TRBD2. The CDR3 totals 14 residues. The ends lost 4 bases at V and 3 bases at J; junction bases unmatched: 6. Looked up from germline, CDR1 is GTSNPN and CDR2 is SVGIG (reference sequence). The DNA of the CDR3 is TGTGCCTGGAAGCGGATAGCGGGAACAGATACGCAGTATTTT. It encodes CAWKRIAGTDTQYF. The full variable domain, with the rest looked up from reference TRBV30 and TRBJ2-3, is SQTIHQWPATLVQPVGSPLSLECTVEGTSNPNLYWYRQAAGRGLQLLFYSVGIGQISSEVPQNLSASRPQDRQFILSSKKLLLSDSGFYLCAWKRIAGTDTQYFGPGTRLTVL.